Below, 9 T cell receptor beta chains from the same sample are listed, as sequenced in a study of T cells in Graves' hyperthyroidism and ophthalmopathy. Regions amplified from RNA transcripts were the TCR beta CDR3 regions. An initial round of RT-PCR targeting the TCR CDR3 relied on the HTBI primer set. TCRdb fed the multiplex PCR reads into MiXCR, producing one record per CDR3 protein. The table has hundreds of thousands of distinct CDR3 sequences, roughly 22% seen once. Sequences were obtained from blood. The source of these receptors is a man younger than 40 with Graves' ophthalmopathy.

There are a few counts of this clonotype. The rearrangement links TRBV20-1 to TRBJ2-1, with 12 bases that match TRBD2. This CDR3 comprises 20 residues. CDR1 and CDR2 (germline): DFQATT, SNEGSKA (reference sequence). The V and J ends lost 1 base and 8 bases, in that order; junction bases with no gene match: 21. The CDR3: CSARGGYPNPTSGRSDEQFF. The CDR3 DNA follows: TGCAGTGCTAGAGGTGGTTACCCGAACCCGACTAGCGGGAGAAGCGATGAGCAGTTCTTC.

The chain carries TRBV6-1 and TRBJ2-1; 8 nucleotides agree with TRBD2. Germline V gene sequence: CDR1 MNHNS, CDR2 SASEGT. With 7 bases clipped from V and 9 bases from J, the junction kept 11 bases outside the gene matches. This CDR3 comprises 14 residues. CDR3: CASNPGLEAGEQFF. In nucleotides, the CDR3 is TGTGCCAGCAATCCGGGACTAGAGGCAGGTGAGCAGTTCTTC.

Ten or more counts support this clonotype. The chain employs TRBV30 and TRBJ1-4; D uncertain. The germline CDR1 and CDR2 sequences are GTSNPN and SVGIG (reference sequence). Between the trimmed V and J ends, which lost 0 bases and 3 bases, there was a span of 11 bases. This CDR3 comprises 15 residues. CDR3 loop: CAWSVPLFPNEKLFF. CDR3 DNA: TGTGCCTGGAGTGTACCCCTGTTCCCTAATGAAAAACTGTTTTTT.

Comments on this clonotype: A read error is possible here, since a much larger clone lies one base away. The rearrangement joins TRBV11-2 to TRBJ1-1; tentatively, D is TRBD1 (6 bases). The CDR3 loop spans 13 amino acids. Germline lookup yields CDR1 SGHAT and CDR2 FQNNGV. The CDR3 DNA is TGTGCCAGCGGCTTCCAGGGGTCCACTGAAGCTTTCTTT. It codes for CASGFQGSTEAFF.

CDR3 in amino acids: CASSPGQNDQPQHF. Written as DNA, the CDR3 is TGTGCCAGCAGCCCGGGACAGAACGATCAGCCCCAGCATTTT. The chain has TRBV9 and TRBJ1-5; 7 nucleotides align to TRBD1. V was pared by 4 bases and J by 5 bases, with 6 bases of the junction left unmatched. The V gene's germline CDR1 is SGDLS and CDR2 YYNGEE. The CDR3 covers 14 residues.

The rearrangement joins TRBV2 to TRBJ2-7, with 12 bases fitting TRBD1. Germline CDR1 is SNHLY and CDR2 is FYNNEI. Losses at the gene ends were 4 bases for V and 5 bases for J; bases not matched to a gene: 3. This CDR3 region has 14 residues. CDR3 coding DNA: TGTGCCAGCAGTGGGGACAGGGGGCCGGACGAGCAGTACTTC. It yields the protein CASSGDRGPDEQYF.

This clonotype has ten or more counts. The chain recombines TRBV6-5 with TRBJ1-2; 10 bases agree with TRBD1. This CDR3 comprises 18 residues. Germline trimming cut 2 bases from V and 4 bases from J; bases unmatched to any gene: 13. Germline V gene data show CDR1 as MNHEY and CDR2 as SVGAGI. The CDR3 protein is CASSYPQNPGQGPYGYTF. The CDR3 nucleotides are TGTGCCAGCAGTTACCCGCAAAATCCGGGACAGGGGCCCTATGGCTACACCTTC.

Concerning this clonotype: This may arise from a read error, as a much more abundant clone is one base away. The gene calls are TRBV2 and TRBJ2-7, with a weak D call TRBD2 (6 bases). CDR3 size: 15 residues. Germline CDR1 is SNHLY and CDR2 is FYNNEI. Trimming removed 4 bases at V and 0 bases at J, with 13 bases between. The CDR3 DNA is TGTGCCAGCAGTGGCCCCGGGAGAGGCTCCTACGAGCAGTACTTC. Translating it yields CASSGPGRGSYEQYF.

The V gene is TRBV13, the J gene TRBJ2-7, with 12 bases that match TRBD2. With 5 bases clipped from V and 9 bases from J, the junction kept 11 bases outside the gene matches. This CDR3 has 15 residues. Germline V gives CDR1 PRHDT, CDR2 FYEKMQ (reference sequence). CDR3 in amino acids: CASSGRTSGNSAQYF. In nucleotides, the CDR3 is TGTGCCAGCAGCGGCCGGACTAGCGGGAACTCCGCGCAGTACTTC. Supplemented by reference TRBV13 and TRBJ2-7, the full variable domain reads AAGVIQSPRHLIKEKRETATLKCYPIPRHDTVYWYQQGPGQDPQFLISFYEKMQSDKGSIPDRFSAQQFSDYHSELNMSSLELGDSALYFCASSGRTSGNSAQYFGPGTRLTVT.